This TCR beta chain was retrieved from a study of cytomegalovirus exposure and HLA in healthy donors. Study context: From some 190 million T cells, an earlier analysis saw some 120 million unique TCR beta sequences.

Primers included in the PCR were 60 Vbeta and 13 Jbeta primers. This table comes from immunoSEQ multiplex PCR, and its TCRdb copy is limited to in-frame clones, with some not included. The table lists 130,000 to 150,000 clones. Sequenced: PBMCs. The receptor was derived from a middle-aged man in good health and CMV-seronegative.

The chain's CDR3 is CASSRRVGTGITGELFF. CDR3 coding DNA: TGTGCCAGCAGCCGGCGGGTAGGGACTGGGATAACCGGGGAGCTGTTTTTT. The chain combines TRBV5-5 with TRBJ2-2, with TRBD2 as a possible D gene (6 bases). This CDR3 has 17 amino acids. Germline V gives CDR1 SGHKS, CDR2 YYEKEE (reference sequence). V was clipped by 4 bases and J by 5 bases, with 21 bases between them.